A selection of T cell receptor beta chains follows, all from one sample in a study of chemoradiotherapy in HPV16-positive cancers. The assay was immunoSEQ multiplex PCR, and TCRdb's table has in-frame clones only and misses some. The data contain roughly 970 clones, about 92% of them singletons. This specimen was tumor tissue, taken from a patient who underwent chemoradiotherapy. All receptors come from a human donor with HPV-associated anogenital cancer. The CDR3 runs from the conserved cysteine through the conserved F or W. The order of the fields is V gene, D gene, J gene, clone size, CDR3 DNA, CDR3 protein. D genes are given only for firm matches. Size is stated for part of the rows, as once, few or many counts, or as a class when the clone is expanded.

TRBV27	NA	TRBJ1-5	NA	TGTGCCAGCAGTTTATCACCCAACAATCAGCCCCAGCATTTT	CASSLSPNNQPQHF
TRBV2	NA	TRBJ1-1	NA	TGTGCCAGCAGTCGACTGGAGAACACTGAAGCTTTCTTT	CASSRLENTEAFF
TRBV30	TRBD1	TRBJ2-7	NA	TGTGCCTGGACTACCGGGACAGCCTACTTTTCCGAGCAGTACTTC	CAWTTGTAYFSEQYF
TRBV25-1	NA	TRBJ2-2	NA	TGTGCCAGCAGTGGGATCTCCGACACCGGGGAGCTGTTTTTT	CASSGISDTGELFF
TRBV27	TRBD1	TRBJ2-5	NA	TGTGCCAGCAGTCCGGGACAGGGGAACGCAGAGACCCAGTACTTC	CASSPGQGNAETQYF
TRBV6-4	NA	TRBJ1-1	once	TGTGCCAGCAGTGTCCGGGGAGACGGTGAAGCTTTCTTT	CASSVRGDGEAFF
TRBV6-5	NA	TRBJ1-2	NA	TGTGCCAGCAGTTACGGCGCCCTTTATGGCTACACCTTC	CASSYGALYGYTF
TRBV7-2	NA	TRBJ1-5	NA	TGTGCCAGCAGCTTAGCAGCCAACCCGATCAATCAGCCCCAGCATTTT	CASSLAANPINQPQHF
TRBV9	TRBD1	TRBJ1-1	NA	TGTGCCAGCAGCCCTCACAGGGGGCAGGAAGCTTTCTTT	CASSPHRGQEAFF
TRBV6-1	NA	TRBJ2-6	NA	TGTGCCAGCAGTGAAGAATCATCTGGGGCCAACGTCCTGACTTTC	CASSEESSGANVLTF
TRBV10-3	TRBD2	TRBJ2-5	NA	TGTGCCATCAGGTCTAGCGGGGGTTTAGAGACCCAGTACTTC	CAIRSSGGLETQYF
TRBV6-4	NA	TRBJ2-6	NA	TGTGCCAGCAGTCGTTCAGGGTCCTCTGGGGCCAACGTCCTGACTTTC	CASSRSGSSGANVLTF
TRBV15	TRBD2	TRBJ2-3	NA	TGTGCCACCAGCAGAGATCGGGAGGGGTTGGTCTCAGATACGCAGTATTTT	CATSRDREGLVSDTQYF
TRBV9	TRBD1	TRBJ1-1	once	TGTGCCAGCAGCGGGGGACAGGGAACTGAAGCTTTCTTT	CASSGGQGTEAFF
TRBV7-9	NA	TRBJ1-1	NA	TGTGCCAGCAGTCTGGCCCTGAACACTGAAGCTTTCTTT	CASSLALNTEAFF
TRBV6-4	TRBD2	TRBJ2-3	NA	TGTGCCAGCGGGACTAGCGGCACAGATACGCAGTATTTT	CASGTSGTDTQYF
TRBV2	NA	TRBJ1-2	NA	TGTGCCAGCGGGCAGGGTGGCTACACCTTC	CASGQGGYTF
TRBV4-3	NA	TRBJ1-2	NA	TGCGCCAGCAGCCCTTTGGCTGCGGAGGGCTACACCTTC	CASSPLAAEGYTF
TRBV27	NA	TRBJ2-7	few	TGTGCCTGGTCAAACAGGGAAGGCTACGAGCAGTACTTC	CAWSNREGYEQYF
TRBV2	NA	TRBJ2-7	NA	TGTGCCAGCAGTCGACAGATTAACTCCTACGAGCAGTACTTC	CASSRQINSYEQYF
TRBV18	NA	TRBJ2-7	NA	TGTGCCAGCTCACAACTTCGGGGGGCAAGGGCCTACGAGCAGTACTTC	CASSQLRGARAYEQYF
TRBV28	NA	TRBJ1-5	NA	TGTGCCAGCAGTCATAATCAGCCCCAGCATTTT	CASSHNQPQHF
TRBV6-1	TRBD1	TRBJ1-1	NA	TGTGCCAGCAGTGAGGGGACAGGGGAGACTGAAGCTTTCTTT	CASSEGTGETEAFF
TRBV2	NA	TRBJ2-3	NA	TGTGCCAGCAGTGACAGGGCCCGCACAGATACGCAGTATTTT	CASSDRARTDTQYF
TRBV28	NA	TRBJ2-7	NA	TGTGCCAGCAGTCGACAGACCGGAAGTTTCCAGTACTTC	CASSRQTGSFQYF
TRBV4-1	NA	TRBJ2-1	NA	TGCGCCAGCAGCCAAGGGGACCGGACCTGGTCACTTTCCTCCTACAATGAGCAGTTCTTC	CASSQGDRTWSLSSYNEQFF
TRBV11-2	NA	TRBJ1-2	NA	TGTGCCAGCAGCTTAGGCAGGGATGGCTACACCTTC	CASSLGRDGYTF
TRBV6-4	TRBD2	TRBJ2-1	NA	TGTGCCAGCAGTGTTAGCGGGGAGGGCAATGAGCAGTTCTTC	CASSVSGEGNEQFF
TRBV5-5	NA	TRBJ2-7	NA	TGTGCCAGCAGCCCCCTCTCGGGTTCCTTCCACGAGCAGTACTTC	CASSPLSGSFHEQYF
TRBV2	TRBD1	TRBJ2-7	NA	TGTGCCAGCGGGACAGGGTCCTACGAGCAGTACTTC	CASGTGSYEQYF
TRBV6-1	NA	TRBJ2-6	few	TGTGCCAGCAGTGAAAGACAAACTGGTGCCAACGTCCTGACTTTC	CASSERQTGANVLTF
TRBV2	NA	TRBJ1-5	NA	TGTGCCAGCAGTGTTTCGGGCGGCAATCAGCCCCAGCATTTT	CASSVSGGNQPQHF
TRBV4-2	TRBD1	TRBJ2-7	NA	TGTGCCAGCAGCCAAGAGTCGGGACAGGGCAATCCGCAGTACTTC	CASSQESGQGNPQYF
TRBV7-8	NA	TRBJ2-7	NA	TGTGCCAGCATGCGGCAACGGAGCGGGCCCTACGAGCAGTACTTC	CASMRQRSGPYEQYF
TRBV11-2	TRBD1	TRBJ1-2	NA	TGTGCCAGCAGCCGACAGGGATACGACGGCTACACCTTC	CASSRQGYDGYTF
TRBV5-1	NA	TRBJ2-1	NA	TGCGCCAGCAGCTTGGAACAAAACTCCTACAATGAGCAGTTCTTC	CASSLEQNSYNEQFF
TRBV6-5	NA	TRBJ1-2	NA	TGTGCCAGCAGTTACAGGACTTCGAGCGGCTACACCTTC	CASSYRTSSGYTF
TRBV29-1	NA	TRBJ1-2	NA	TGCAGCGTTGAAGGGGCGGGAGGCTACACCTTC	CSVEGAGGYTF
TRBV4-3	TRBD2	TRBJ2-1	NA	TGCGCCAGCAGCCAAACGGCTAGCGGGGGGTTCAGCAATGAGCAGTTCTTC	CASSQTASGGFSNEQFF
TRBV27	TRBD2	TRBJ2-7	NA	TGTGCCAGCAGTTTTCTAGCGGCGAACCCCTACGAGCAGTACTTC	CASSFLAANPYEQYF
TRBV6-5	NA	TRBJ2-5	NA	TGTGCCAGCAGCTCCGTCCCAGAAGAGACCCAGTACTTC	CASSSVPEETQYF
TRBV2	NA	TRBJ1-2	NA	TGTGCCAGCAGTGAAGAGTCGGTGAACTATGGCTACACCTTC	CASSEESVNYGYTF